This TCR beta chain was sequenced for a study of blood T cells in healthy people across ages. About this clonotype itself: Its antigen is not known.

Whole-study results and caveats: Diversity estimates drawn from one million T cells were deemed underestimates. Shifts in expanded clonotypes may have been confounded by donor CMV status, which was unknown.

A J-beta primer mix and a sample-barcoded 5' primer were used in a second PCR of roughly 7 to 12 cycles. Each cDNA molecule carried a tag from a template-switch adaptor that contained 12 random nucleotides. One entry per CDR3 protein results from TCRdb running MiXCR on the 5' RACE reads. Here the sample spans 1.8 million or so distinct CDR3 sequences, about two fifths being singletons. The V end was cut by 2 bases, the J end by 6 bases, with 10 bases between. The CDR3 is 13 residues long. This clonotype originated in a human donor in good health. What was sequenced was blood. V gene TRBV12-3 or TRBV12-4 combines with J gene TRBJ1-2; maybe TRBD1 (6 bases). Here the CDR3 DNA reads TGTGCCAGCAGTTTAAGGGGGGAGGATGGCTACACCTTC. It yields the protein CASSLRGEDGYTF.